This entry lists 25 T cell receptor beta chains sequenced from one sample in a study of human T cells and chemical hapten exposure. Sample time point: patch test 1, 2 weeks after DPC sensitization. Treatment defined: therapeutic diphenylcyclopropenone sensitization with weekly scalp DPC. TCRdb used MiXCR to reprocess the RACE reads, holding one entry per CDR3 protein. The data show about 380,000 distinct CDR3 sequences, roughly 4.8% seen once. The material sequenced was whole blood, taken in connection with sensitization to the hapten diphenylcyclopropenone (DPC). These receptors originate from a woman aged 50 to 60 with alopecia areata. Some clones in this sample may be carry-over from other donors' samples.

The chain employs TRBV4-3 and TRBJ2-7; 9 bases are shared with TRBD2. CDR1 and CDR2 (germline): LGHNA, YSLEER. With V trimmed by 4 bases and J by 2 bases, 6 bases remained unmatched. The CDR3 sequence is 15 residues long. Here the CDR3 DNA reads TGCGCCAGCAGCCCCAGAGCGGGAGGCCCCTACGAGCAGTACTTC. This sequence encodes CASSPRAGGPYEQYF.

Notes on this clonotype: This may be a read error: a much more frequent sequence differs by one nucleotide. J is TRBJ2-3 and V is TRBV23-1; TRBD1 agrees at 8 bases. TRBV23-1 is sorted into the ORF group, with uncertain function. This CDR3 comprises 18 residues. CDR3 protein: CATSQSRGIDRGADTQYF. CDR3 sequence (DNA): TGCGCCACCAGTCAATCCCGTGGTATTGACAGGGGTGCAGATACGCAGTATTTT.

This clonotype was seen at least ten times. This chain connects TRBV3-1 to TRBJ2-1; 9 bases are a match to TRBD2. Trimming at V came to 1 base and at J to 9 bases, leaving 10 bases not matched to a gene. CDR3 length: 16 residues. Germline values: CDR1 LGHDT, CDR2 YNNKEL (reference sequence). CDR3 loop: CASSQGNSGRGGEQFF. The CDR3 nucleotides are TGTGCCAGCAGCCAAGGCAATAGCGGGAGAGGCGGTGAGCAGTTCTTC.

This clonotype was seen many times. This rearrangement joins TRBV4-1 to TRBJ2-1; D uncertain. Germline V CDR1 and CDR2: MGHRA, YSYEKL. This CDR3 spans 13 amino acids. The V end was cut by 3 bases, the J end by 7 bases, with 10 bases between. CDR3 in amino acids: CASSHPTVNEQFF. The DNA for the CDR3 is TGCGCCAGCAGCCACCCGACTGTGAATGAGCAGTTCTTC.

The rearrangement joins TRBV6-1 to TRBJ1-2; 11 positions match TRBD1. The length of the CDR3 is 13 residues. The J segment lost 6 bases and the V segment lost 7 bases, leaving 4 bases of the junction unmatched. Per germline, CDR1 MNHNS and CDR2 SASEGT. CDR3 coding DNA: TGTGCCAGCATGCTGGACAGGGGGCATGGCTACACCTTC. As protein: CASMLDRGHGYTF.

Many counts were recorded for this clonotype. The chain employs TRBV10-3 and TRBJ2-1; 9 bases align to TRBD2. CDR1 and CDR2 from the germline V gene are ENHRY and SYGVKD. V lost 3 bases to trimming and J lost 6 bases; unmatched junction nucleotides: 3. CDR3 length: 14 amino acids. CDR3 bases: TGTGCCATCAGTGACGGACTAGCGTTCAATGAGCAGTTCTTC. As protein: CAISDGLAFNEQFF.

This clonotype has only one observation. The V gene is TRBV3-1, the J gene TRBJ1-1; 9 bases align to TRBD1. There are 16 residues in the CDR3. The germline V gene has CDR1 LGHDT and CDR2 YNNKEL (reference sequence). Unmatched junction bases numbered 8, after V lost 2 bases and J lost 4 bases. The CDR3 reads CASSQYGTGPSTEAFF. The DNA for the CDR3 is TGTGCCAGCAGCCAATATGGGACAGGGCCGAGCACTGAAGCTTTCTTT.

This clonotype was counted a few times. CDR3 bases: TGCAGTGCTAACGCCGGGACTAGCGGGGGTTACGAGCAGTACTTC. Amino acid sequence: CSANAGTSGGYEQYF. This chain joins TRBV20-1 and TRBJ2-7, with 14 bases matching TRBD2. This CDR3 is built from 15 residues. Per the germline V gene, CDR1 is DFQATT and CDR2 is SNEGSKA (reference sequence). With 4 bases clipped from V and 4 bases from J, the junction kept 6 bases outside the gene matches.

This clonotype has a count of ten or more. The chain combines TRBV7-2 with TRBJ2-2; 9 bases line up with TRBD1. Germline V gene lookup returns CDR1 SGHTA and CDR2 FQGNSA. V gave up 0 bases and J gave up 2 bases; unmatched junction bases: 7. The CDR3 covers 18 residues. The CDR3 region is CASSLASTGGSNTGELFF. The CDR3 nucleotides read TGTGCCAGCAGCTTAGCATCGACAGGGGGATCTAACACCGGGGAGCTGTTTTTT.

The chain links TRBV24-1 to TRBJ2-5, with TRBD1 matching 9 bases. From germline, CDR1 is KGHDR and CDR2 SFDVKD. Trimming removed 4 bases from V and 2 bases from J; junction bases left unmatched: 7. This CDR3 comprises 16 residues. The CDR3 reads CATSDPKGTGQETQYF. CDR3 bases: TGTGCCACCAGTGACCCCAAAGGGACAGGGCAAGAGACCCAGTACTTC.

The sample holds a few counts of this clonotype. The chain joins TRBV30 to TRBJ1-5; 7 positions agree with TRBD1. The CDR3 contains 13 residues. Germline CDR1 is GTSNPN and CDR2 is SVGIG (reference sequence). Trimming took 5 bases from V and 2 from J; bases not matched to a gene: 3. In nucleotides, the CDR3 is TGTGCCTGGGCAACAGGGGGCAATCAGCCCCAGCATTTT. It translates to CAWATGGNQPQHF.

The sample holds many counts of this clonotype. CDR3 DNA sequence: TGTGCCAGCAGCCCAGGCGGCGGGAGTCGGTACAATGAGCAGTTCTTC. Translation: CASSPGGGSRYNEQFF. The J gene is TRBJ2-1, the V gene TRBV5-6, with 7 bases identical to TRBD2. The V gene end was trimmed by 4 bases and the J gene end by 4 bases; junction bases not matched to a gene: 11. This CDR3 region has 16 residues. CDR1 and CDR2 (germline): SGHDT, YYEEEE.

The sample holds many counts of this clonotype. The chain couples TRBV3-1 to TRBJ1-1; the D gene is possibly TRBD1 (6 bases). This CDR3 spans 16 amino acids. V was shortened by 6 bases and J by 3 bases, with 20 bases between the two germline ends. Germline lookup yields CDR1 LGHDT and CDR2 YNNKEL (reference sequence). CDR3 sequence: CASSPTGSGGHTEAFF. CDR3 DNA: TGTGCCAGCAGTCCTACAGGGTCGGGGGGGCACACTGAAGCTTTCTTT.

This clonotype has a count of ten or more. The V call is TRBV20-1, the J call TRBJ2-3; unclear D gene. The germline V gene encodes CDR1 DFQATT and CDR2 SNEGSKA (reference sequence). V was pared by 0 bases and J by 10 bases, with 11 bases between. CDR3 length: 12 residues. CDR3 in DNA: TGCAGTGCTAGAGATCGCGAAGAGGCGCAGTATTTT. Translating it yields CSARDREEAQYF.

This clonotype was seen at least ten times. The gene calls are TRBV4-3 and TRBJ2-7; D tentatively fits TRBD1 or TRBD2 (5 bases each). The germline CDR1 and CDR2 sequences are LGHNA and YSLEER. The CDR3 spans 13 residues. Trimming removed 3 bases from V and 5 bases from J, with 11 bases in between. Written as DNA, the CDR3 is TGCGCCAGCAGCCAGGGGGTCGGGGACGAGCAGTACTTC. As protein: CASSQGVGDEQYF.

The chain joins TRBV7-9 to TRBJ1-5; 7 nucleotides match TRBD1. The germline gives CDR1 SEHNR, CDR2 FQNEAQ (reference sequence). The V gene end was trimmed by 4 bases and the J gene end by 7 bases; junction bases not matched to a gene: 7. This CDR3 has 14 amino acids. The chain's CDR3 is CASSWGTGEQPQHF. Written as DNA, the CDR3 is TGTGCCAGCAGCTGGGGAACAGGGGAACAGCCCCAGCATTTT.

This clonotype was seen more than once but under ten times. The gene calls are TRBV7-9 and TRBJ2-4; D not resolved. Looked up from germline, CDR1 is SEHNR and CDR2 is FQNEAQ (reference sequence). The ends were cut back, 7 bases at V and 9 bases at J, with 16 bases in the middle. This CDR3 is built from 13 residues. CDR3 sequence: CASTPPADIIQYF. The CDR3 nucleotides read TGTGCCAGCACCCCCCCGGCGGATATCATTCAGTACTTC.

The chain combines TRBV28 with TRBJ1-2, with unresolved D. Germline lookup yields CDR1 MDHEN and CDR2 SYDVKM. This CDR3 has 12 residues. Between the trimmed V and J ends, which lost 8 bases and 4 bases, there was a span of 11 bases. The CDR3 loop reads CASALISYGYTF. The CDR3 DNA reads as TGTGCCAGCGCCTTAATCTCCTATGGCTACACCTTC.

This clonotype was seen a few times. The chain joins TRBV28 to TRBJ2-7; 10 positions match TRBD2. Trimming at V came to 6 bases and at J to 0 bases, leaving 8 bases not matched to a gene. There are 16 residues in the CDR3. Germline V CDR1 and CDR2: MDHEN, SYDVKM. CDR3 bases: TGTGCCAGCAGAAAAACCAGCGGGAGGGACTCCTACGAGCAGTACTTC. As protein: CASRKTSGRDSYEQYF.

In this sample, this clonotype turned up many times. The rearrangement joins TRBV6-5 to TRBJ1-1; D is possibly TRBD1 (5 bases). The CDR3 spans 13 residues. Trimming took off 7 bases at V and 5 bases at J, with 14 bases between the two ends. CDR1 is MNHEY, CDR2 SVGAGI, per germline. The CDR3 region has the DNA TGTGCCAGCAACCGGGACGGCAGGACTGAAGCTTTCTTT. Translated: CASNRDGRTEAFF.

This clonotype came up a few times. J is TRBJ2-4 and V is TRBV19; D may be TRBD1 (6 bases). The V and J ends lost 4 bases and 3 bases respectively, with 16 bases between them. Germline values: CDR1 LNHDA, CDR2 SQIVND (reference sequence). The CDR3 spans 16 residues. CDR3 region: CASSTFQGIVKNIQYF. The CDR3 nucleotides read TGTGCCAGTAGTACGTTTCAGGGGATCGTCAAAAACATTCAGTACTTC.

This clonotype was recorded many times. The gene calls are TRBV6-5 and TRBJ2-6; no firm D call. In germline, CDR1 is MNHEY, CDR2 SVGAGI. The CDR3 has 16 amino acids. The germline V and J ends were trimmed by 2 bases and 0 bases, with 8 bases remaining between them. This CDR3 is CASSYRGVSGANVLTF. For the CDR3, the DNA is TGTGCCAGCAGTTACCGAGGTGTCTCTGGGGCCAACGTCCTGACTTTC.

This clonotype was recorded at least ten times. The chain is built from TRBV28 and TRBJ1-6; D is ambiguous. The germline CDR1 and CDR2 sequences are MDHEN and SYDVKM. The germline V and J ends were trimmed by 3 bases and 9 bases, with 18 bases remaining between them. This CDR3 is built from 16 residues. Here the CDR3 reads CASSFALFSLGSPLHF. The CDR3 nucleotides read TGTGCCAGCAGTTTCGCCCTTTTCAGTCTGGGTTCACCCCTCCACTTT.

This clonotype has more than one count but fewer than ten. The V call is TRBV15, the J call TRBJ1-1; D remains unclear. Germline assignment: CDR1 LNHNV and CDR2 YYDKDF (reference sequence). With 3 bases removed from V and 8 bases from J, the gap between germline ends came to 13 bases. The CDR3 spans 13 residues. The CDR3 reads CATSRVDRKEAFF. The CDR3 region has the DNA TGTGCCACCAGCAGGGTAGACCGTAAAGAAGCTTTCTTT.

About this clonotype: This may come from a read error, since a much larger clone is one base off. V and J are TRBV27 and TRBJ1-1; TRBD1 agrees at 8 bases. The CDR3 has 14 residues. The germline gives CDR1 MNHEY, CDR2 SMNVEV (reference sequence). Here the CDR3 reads CVSSFQGADTEAFF. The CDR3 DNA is TGTGTCAGCAGTTTTCAGGGGGCGGACACTGAAGCTTTCTTT.